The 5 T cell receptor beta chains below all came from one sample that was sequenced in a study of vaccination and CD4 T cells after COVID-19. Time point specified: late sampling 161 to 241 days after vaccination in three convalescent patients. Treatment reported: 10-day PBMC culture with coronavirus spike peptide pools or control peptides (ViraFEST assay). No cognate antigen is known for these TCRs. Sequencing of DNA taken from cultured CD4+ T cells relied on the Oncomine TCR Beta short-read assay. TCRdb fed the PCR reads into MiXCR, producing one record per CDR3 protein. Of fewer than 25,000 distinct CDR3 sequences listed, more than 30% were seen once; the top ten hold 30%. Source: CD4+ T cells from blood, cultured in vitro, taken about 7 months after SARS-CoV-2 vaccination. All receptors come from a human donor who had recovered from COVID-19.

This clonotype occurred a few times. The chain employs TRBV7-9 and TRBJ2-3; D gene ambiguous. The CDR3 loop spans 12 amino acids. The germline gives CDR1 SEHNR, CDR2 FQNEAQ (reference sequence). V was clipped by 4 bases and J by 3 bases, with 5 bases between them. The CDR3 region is CASSYPTDTQYF. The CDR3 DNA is TGTGCCAGCAGCTATCCTACAGATACGCAGTATTTT.

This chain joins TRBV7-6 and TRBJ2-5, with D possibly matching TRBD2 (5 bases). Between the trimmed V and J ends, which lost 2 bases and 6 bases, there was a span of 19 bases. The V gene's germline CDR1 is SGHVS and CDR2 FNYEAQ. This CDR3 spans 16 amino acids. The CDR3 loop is CASSLFMVSPGKTQYF. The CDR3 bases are TGTGCCAGCAGCTTATTCATGGTGTCCCCCGGGAAGACCCAGTACTTC.

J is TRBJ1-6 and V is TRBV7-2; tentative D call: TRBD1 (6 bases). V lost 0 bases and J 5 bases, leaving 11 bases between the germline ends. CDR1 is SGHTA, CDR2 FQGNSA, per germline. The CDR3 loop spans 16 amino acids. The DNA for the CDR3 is TGTGCCAGCAGCTTAGCGCGGACAGCCAATAATTCACCCCTCCACTTT. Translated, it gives CASSLARTANNSPLHF. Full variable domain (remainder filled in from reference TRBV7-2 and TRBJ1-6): GAGVSQSPSNKVTEKGKDVELRCDPISGHTALYWYRQSLGQGLEFLIYFQGNSAPDKSGLPSDRFSAERTGGSVSTLTIQRTQQEDSAVYLCASSLARTANNSPLHFGNGTRLTVT.

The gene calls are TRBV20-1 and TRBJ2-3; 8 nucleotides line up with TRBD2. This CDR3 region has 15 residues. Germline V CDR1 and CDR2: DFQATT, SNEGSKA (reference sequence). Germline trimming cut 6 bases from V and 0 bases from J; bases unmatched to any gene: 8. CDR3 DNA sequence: TGCAGTGCCCTGAGACTAGCGCTAAGCACAGATACGCAGTATTTT. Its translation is CSALRLALSTDTQYF.

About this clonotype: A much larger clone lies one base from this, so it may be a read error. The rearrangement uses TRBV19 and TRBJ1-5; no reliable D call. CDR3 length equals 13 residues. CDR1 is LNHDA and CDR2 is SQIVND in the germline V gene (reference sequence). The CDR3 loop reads CASSVDRNQPRHF. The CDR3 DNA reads TGTGCCAGTAGTGTAGACCGCAATCAGCCCCGGCATTTT.